Sequencing of this T cell receptor (beta chain) was carried out in a study of CD8+CD57+ T cells in acquired aplastic anemia (dated 2018 in TCRdb). With respect to the entire study: A mean of around 3.3 ug of DNA, ranging from roughly 0.2 to 27.4 ug, was extracted from sorted CD4+ and CD8+ cells. Healthy donor samples averaged approximately 10 million reads for CD4+ and under 12 million for CD8+ cells.

TCR beta VDJ combination and CDR3 sequence profiling used genomic DNA as the template. An Illumina HiSeq 2000 was used for TCR repertoire sequencing. Per the authors' processing: Repertoires were assessed using TRBV/TRBJ rearrangement plots, CDR3 size and DJ length profiles, and Simpson's diversity index. The most abundant DNA sequence in the deep sequencing data was defined as the immunodominant clone. CDR3 amino acid sequences were screened for sharing across subjects and compared with published repertoires and the VDJdb database. TCRdb handled the public reads itself, with Q25 trimming in fastp and clone calling in MiXCR, and kept productive beta chains. Entries that share a CDR3 protein sequence are merged under the most common genes and DNA. What appears here as the V and J calls and clone size reflects TCRdb's work, not the paper's. Across this sample there are 95,000 to 120,000 distinct CDR3 sequences, with under 60% seen only once. Roughly 34% of the sample is held by the ten biggest clonotypes.

Of note for this clonotype: The clone's antigen remains unknown. No base quality values were provided; no much bigger clone lies one nucleotide off.

TCR repertoires of sorted CD4+ and CD8+ blood T cells from severe aplastic anemia patients and healthy subjects were deep-sequenced in the study. Ficoll-Paque density gradient centrifugation was used to isolate peripheral blood mononuclear cells. Before DNA was extracted, CD4+ and CD8+ T cells were sorted using either FACS or magnetic beads. The CDR3 contains 14 residues, cysteine and phenylalanine counted. Only CDR3 DNA is held: 42 bases, read in frame from base 1. The germline V gene (reference sequence) supplies CDR1 SSHAT and CDR2 FNYEAQ. V and J are truncated by 3 bases and 1 base respectively, leaving an intervening sequence of 8 bases. General findings and caveats noted by the study authors: Although 25 to 30 CD8+ CDR3 sequences were shared by patients and controls, these sequences appeared highly expressed in patients and within the immunodominant clones of patients. Patients and healthy controls showed no significant difference in CD8+ Simpson's diversity (P=0.060).

Sequenced material: sorted CD4+, CD8+, or CD8+CD57+ T cells (not recorded which) from PBMCs. The source is a human donor in good health, serving as a control. The chain links TRBV7-7 with TRBJ2-3; no confident D gene assignment can be made. The CDR3 has the sequence CASSLGSRTDTQYF. The nucleotide sequence is TGTGCCAGCAGCTTGGGATCGCGCACAGATACGCAGTATTTT.